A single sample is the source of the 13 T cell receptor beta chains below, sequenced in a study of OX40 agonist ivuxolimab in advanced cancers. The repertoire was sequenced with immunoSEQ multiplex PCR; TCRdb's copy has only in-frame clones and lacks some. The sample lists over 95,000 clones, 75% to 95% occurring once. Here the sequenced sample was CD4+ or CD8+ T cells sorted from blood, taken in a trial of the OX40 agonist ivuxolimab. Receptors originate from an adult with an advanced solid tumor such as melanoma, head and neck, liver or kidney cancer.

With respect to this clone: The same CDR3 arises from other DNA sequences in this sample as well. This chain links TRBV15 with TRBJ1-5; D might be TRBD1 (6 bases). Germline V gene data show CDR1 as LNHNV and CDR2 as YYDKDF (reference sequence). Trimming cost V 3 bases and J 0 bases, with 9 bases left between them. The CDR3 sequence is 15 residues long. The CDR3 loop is CATSRGGGSNQPQHF. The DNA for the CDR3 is TGTGCCACCAGCAGGGGAGGGGGTAGCAATCAGCCCCAGCATTTT. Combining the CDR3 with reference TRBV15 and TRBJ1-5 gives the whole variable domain DAMVIQNPRYQVTQFGKPVTLSCSQTLNHNVMYWYQQKSSQAPKLLFHYYDKDFNNEADTPDNFQSRRPNTSFCFLDIRSPGLGDTAMYLCATSRGGGSNQPQHFGDGTRLSIL.

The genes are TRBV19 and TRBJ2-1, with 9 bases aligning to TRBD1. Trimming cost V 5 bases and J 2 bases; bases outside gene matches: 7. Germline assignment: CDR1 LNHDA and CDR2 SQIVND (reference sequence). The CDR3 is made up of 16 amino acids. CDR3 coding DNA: TGTGCCAGTAGTCCTGGGACAGGGCGGGCCTACAATGAGCAGTTCTTC. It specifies CASSPGTGRAYNEQFF.

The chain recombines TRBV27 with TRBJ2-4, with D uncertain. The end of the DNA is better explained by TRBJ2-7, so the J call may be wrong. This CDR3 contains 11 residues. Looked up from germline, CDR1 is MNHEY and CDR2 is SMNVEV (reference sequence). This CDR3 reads CASSSFYEQYF. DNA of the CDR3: TGTGCCAGCAGTTCCTTCTACGAGCAGTACTTC.

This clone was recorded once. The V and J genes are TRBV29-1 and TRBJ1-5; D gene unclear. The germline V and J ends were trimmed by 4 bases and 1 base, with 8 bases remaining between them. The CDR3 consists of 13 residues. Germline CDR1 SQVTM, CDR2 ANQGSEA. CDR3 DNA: TGCAGCGTTGTTTCAGGAAGCAATCAGCCCCAGCATTTT. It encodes CSVVSGSNQPQHF.

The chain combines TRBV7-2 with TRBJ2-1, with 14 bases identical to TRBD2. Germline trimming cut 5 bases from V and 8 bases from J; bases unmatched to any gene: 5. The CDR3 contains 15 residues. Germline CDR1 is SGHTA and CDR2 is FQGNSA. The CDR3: CASSPRLAGGDEQFF. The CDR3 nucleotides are TGTGCCAGCAGCCCCCGACTAGCGGGAGGGGATGAGCAGTTCTTC.

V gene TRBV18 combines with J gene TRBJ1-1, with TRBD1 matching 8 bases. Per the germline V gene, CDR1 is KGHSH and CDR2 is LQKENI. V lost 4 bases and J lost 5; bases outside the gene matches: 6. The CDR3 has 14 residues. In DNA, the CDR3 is TGTGCCAGCTCACTCGGACAGGGAGGGACTGAAGCTTTCTTT. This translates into CASSLGQGGTEAFF.

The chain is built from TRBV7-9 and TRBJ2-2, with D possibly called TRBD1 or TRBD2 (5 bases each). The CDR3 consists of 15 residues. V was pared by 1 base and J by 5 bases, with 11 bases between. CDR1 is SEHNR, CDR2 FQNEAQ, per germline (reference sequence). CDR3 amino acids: CASSLVRGDTGELFF. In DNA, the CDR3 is TGTGCCAGCAGCTTAGTTCGAGGGGATACCGGGGAGCTGTTTTTT.

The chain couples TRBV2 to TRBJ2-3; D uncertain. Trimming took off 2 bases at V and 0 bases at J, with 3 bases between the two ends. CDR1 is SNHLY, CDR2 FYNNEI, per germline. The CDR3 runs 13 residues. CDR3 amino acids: CASSEQSTDTQYF. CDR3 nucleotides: TGTGCCAGCAGTGAACAGAGCACAGATACGCAGTATTTT.

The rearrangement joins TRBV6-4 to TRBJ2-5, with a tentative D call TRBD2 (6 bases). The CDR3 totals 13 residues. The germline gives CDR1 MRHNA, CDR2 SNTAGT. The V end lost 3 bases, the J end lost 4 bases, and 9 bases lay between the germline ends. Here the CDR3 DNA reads TGTGCCAGCAGTGAACTAGCAGGAGAGACCCAGTACTTC. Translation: CASSELAGETQYF.

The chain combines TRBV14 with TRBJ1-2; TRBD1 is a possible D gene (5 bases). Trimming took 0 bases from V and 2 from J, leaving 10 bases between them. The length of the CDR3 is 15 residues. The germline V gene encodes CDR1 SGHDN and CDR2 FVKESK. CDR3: CASSQDAWGNYGYTF. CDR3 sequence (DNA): TGTGCCAGCAGCCAAGATGCATGGGGCAACTATGGCTACACCTTC.

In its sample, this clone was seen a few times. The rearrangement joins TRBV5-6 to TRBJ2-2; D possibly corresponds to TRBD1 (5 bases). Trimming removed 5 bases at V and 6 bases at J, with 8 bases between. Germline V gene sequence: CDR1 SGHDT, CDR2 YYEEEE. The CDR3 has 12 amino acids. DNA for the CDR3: TGTGCCAGCAGACCAGGGCCCGGGGAGCTGTTTTTT. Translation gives CASRPGPGELFF.

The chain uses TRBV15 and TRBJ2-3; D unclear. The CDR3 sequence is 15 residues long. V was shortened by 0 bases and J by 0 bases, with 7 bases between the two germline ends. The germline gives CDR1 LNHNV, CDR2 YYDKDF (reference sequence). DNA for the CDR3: TGTGCCACCAGCAGAGATACAGTCAGCACAGATACGCAGTATTTT. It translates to CATSRDTVSTDTQYF.

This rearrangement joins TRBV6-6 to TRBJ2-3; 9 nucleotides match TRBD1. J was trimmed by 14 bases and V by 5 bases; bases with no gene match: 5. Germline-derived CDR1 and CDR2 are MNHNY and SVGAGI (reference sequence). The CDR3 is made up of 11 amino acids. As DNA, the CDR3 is TGTGCCAGCAGTGCCGGGACAGGGTGGTATTTT. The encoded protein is CASSAGTGWYF.